This T cell receptor (beta chain) appears in the sequencing data of a study of T-cell memory formation after mild COVID-19. Study information: TCR clusters mostly belonged to single donors.

General observations from the study: Confirmation was lacking for SARS-CoV-2 specificity of second-wave clones that peaked on day 37. The appearance of some responding clones in pre-infection memory suggested that cross-reactive memory joined.

One entry per CDR3 protein, called by TCRdb with MiXCR from the 5' RACE reads. The data show 350,000 or so distinct CDR3 sequences, approximately 13% seen once. The CDR3 covers 16 residues. Per germline, CDR1 LNHNV and CDR2 YYDKDF (reference sequence). V shed 5 bases and J 1 base; nucleotides not matched to a gene: 4. Remarks on this clonotype: The antigen is not known.

Sequencing was done on a sample of PBMCs or a T cell subset sorted from them (not recorded which). This rearrangement joins TRBV15 to TRBJ2-5, with 13 bases aligning to TRBD2. The clonotype was recovered from a man between 18 and 35 years old who had mild COVID-19 (a few samples of this study predate the infection). Cell type and time point are not known. CDR3: CATSGGLAGPQETQYF. CDR3 in DNA: TGTGCCACCAGCGGGGGACTAGCGGGGCCCCAAGAGACCCAGTACTTC. Full variable domain (missing parts from reference TRBV15 and TRBJ2-5): DAMVIQNPRYQVTQFGKPVTLSCSQTLNHNVMYWYQQKSSQAPKLLFHYYDKDFNNEADTPDNFQSRRPNTSFCFLDIRSPGLGDTAMYLCATSGGLAGPQETQYFGPGTRLLVL.